Only a few counts were recorded for the clone carrying this T cell receptor beta chain. The sample originates from a study of blood T cells in healthy people across ages. This CDR3 is 13 amino acids long. Germline values: CDR1 SNHLY, CDR2 FYNNEI. The second PCR ran roughly 7 to 11 cycles with a sample-barcoded 5' primer and J-beta primers. A template-switch adaptor that had 12 random nucleotides put a tag on each cDNA molecule. TCRdb re-analysed the 5' RACE reads in MiXCR, keeping a single row per CDR3 protein. The table includes 1.5 million to 2 million distinct CDR3 sequences, about two fifths detected once.

The chain carries TRBV2 and TRBJ2-5, with D perhaps matching TRBD1 (6 bases). The end of the DNA aligns better with TRBJ2-7, so the J call may be wrong. Sequences were obtained from blood. This clonotype originated in a human donor in good health. The CDR3 loop is CASQGQGIYEQYF. The CDR3 DNA sequence: TGTGCCAGCCAGGGCCAGGGGATCTACGAGCAGTACTTC.